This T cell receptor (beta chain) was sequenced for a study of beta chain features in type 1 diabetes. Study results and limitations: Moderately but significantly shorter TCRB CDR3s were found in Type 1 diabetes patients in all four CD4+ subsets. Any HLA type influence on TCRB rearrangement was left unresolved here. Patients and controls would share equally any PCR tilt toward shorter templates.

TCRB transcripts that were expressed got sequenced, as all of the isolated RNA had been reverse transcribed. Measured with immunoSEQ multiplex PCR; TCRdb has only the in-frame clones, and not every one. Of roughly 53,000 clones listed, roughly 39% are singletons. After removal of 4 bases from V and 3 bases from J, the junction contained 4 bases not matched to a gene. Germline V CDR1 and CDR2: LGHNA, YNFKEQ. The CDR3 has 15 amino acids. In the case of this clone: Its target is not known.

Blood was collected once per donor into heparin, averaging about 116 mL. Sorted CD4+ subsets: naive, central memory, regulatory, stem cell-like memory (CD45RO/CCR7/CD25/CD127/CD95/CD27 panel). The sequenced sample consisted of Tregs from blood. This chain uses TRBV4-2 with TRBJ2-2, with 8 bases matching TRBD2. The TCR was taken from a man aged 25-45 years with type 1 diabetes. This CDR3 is CASSLAGSHTGELFF. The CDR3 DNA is TGTGCCAGCAGCCTAGCGGGATCCCACACCGGGGAGCTGTTTTTT.